One sample yielded the 23 T cell receptor beta chains listed below, sequenced in a study of T cells in Graves' hyperthyroidism and ophthalmopathy. Amplification targeted TCR beta CDR3 regions from RNA transcripts. Carried out on the TCR CDR3, a first-round RT-PCR used the HTBI primer set. Each CDR3 protein is one row after TCRdb ran MiXCR on the multiplex PCR reads. This repertoire shows about 680,000 distinct CDR3 sequences, about a third found once; its top ten account for around a third. The sample consisted of blood. Source of these receptors: a middle-aged woman with Graves' hyperthyroidism.

The chain is built from TRBV12-3 or TRBV12-4 and TRBJ2-5; tentatively, D is TRBD2 (6 bases). The CDR3 spans 14 residues. Between the trimmed V and J ends, which lost 5 bases and 5 bases, there was a span of 15 bases. CDR3 in DNA: TGTGCCAGCAGTGCCCCACAGGCGGGGGAGACCCAGTACTTC. Protein sequence: CASSAPQAGETQYF.

This clonotype was seen repeatedly, ten times or more. The J gene is TRBJ1-6, the V gene TRBV7-2; a weak D match, TRBD1 (5 bases). Trimming pared 5 bases from V and 10 bases from J, leaving 18 bases between. Germline CDR1 SGHTA, CDR2 FQGNSA. CDR3 length: 15 amino acids. CDR3 DNA: TGTGCCAGCAGCCCCGATGGGGGGGGGTGGTCACCCCTCCACTTT. Its translation is CASSPDGGGWSPLHF.

The chain joins TRBV6-5 to TRBJ2-7; D call uncertain. Germline lookup yields CDR1 MNHEY and CDR2 SVGAGI. V was clipped by 6 bases and J by 1 base, with 10 bases between them. This CDR3 is built from 13 residues. The CDR3 nucleotides read TGTGCCAGCAGCTGGGTAGCTTCCTACGAGCAGTACTTC. Its translation: CASSWVASYEQYF.

A few counts support this clonotype. At one boundary the junction diverges from the germline segment, which might be a read error. This chain joins TRBV7-2 and TRBJ1-6, with 8 nucleotides matching TRBD1. The CDR3 runs 18 residues. Germline V lookup: CDR1 SGHTA, CDR2 FQGNSA. The CDR3 nucleotides read TGCGCCAGCAGCCAAGATCCCTCGGGGACAGGACTTAATTCACCCCTCCACTTT. The encoded protein is CASSQDPSGTGLNSPLHF.

This clonotype was detected ten times or more. The gene calls are TRBV7-9 and TRBJ1-2, with D maybe TRBD1 (5 bases). V lost 7 bases and J lost 4, with 10 bases in between. Per germline, CDR1 SEHNR and CDR2 FQNEAQ (reference sequence). The CDR3 loop spans 12 amino acids. As DNA, the CDR3 is TGTGCCAGCACCCGTGACAGCTATGGCTACACCTTC. Its translation: CASTRDSYGYTF.

Of note for this clonotype: The junction and the germline gene differ at one end; a read error may be behind it. This sequence joins TRBV12-3 or TRBV12-4 and TRBJ2-5; TRBD1 matches at 7 bases. The CDR3 covers 12 residues. The CDR3 region has the DNA TGTGCCAGCGGACAGGTCCAAGAGACCCAGTGCTTC. Amino acid sequence: CASGQVQETQCF.

The chain recombines TRBV6-2 or TRBV6-3 with TRBJ1-2; no definite D call. Trimming pared 2 bases from V and 4 bases from J, leaving 8 bases between. The CDR3 is made up of 13 amino acids. Germline V gene data show CDR1 as MNHEY and CDR2 as SVGEGT. CDR3 in amino acids: CASSYEASYGYTF. The CDR3 region has the DNA TGTGCCAGCAGTTACGAAGCAAGCTATGGCTACACCTTC.

This clonotype has a count of ten or more. The chain has TRBV11-2 and TRBJ1-2; D ambiguous. V was clipped by 5 bases and J by 3 bases, with 10 bases between them. Per the germline V gene, CDR1 is SGHAT and CDR2 is FQNNGV. This CDR3 contains 13 residues. The CDR3 DNA sequence: TGTGCCAGCAGCATGCGTCGGGACTATGGCTACACCTTC. This gives the protein CASSMRRDYGYTF.

The chain couples TRBV30 to TRBJ1-1; D may be TRBD1 (6 bases). CDR3 length: 10 amino acids. Germline V lookup: CDR1 GTSNPN, CDR2 SVGIG (reference sequence). Between the trimmed V and J ends, which lost 2 bases and 12 bases, there was a span of 10 bases. CDR3 protein: CAWSNRETFF. The CDR3 DNA is TGTGCCTGGAGTAACAGGGAAACTTTCTTT.

In this sample, this clonotype turned up many times. This sequence joins TRBV7-9 and TRBJ1-5, with a possible D match to TRBD1 (6 bases). The germline V gene has CDR1 SEHNR and CDR2 FQNEAQ (reference sequence). V lost 4 bases and J lost 7, with 11 bases in between. This CDR3 is 13 amino acids long. The CDR3 DNA reads TGTGCCAGCAGCTCTCAGGGGTTACAGCCCCAGCATTTT. Translated: CASSSQGLQPQHF. The variable domain in full, completed from reference TRBV7-9 and TRBJ1-5, reads DTGVSQNPRHKITKRGQNVTFRCDPISEHNRLYWYRQTLGQGPEFLTYFQNEAQLEKSRLLSDRFSAERPKGSFSTLEIQRTEQGDSAMYLCASSSQGLQPQHFGDGTRLSIL.

This clonotype was picked up many times. The chain links TRBV14 to TRBJ2-7; 7 bases are a match to TRBD1. The CDR3 covers 15 residues. CDR1 is SGHDN, CDR2 FVKESK, per germline. Losses at the gene ends were 0 bases for V and 5 bases for J; bases not matched to a gene: 7. The CDR3 nucleotides read TGTGCCAGCAGCCAAGAAAGAGGGGGCAGGAACGAGCAGTACTTC. Protein: CASSQERGGRNEQYF. Looking up the rest from reference TRBV14 and TRBJ2-7 gives the full variable domain: EAGVTQFPSHSVIEKGQTVTLRCDPISGHDNLYWYRRVMGKEIKFLLHFVKESKQDESGMPNNRFLAERTGGTYSTLKVQPAELEDSGVYFCASSQERGGRNEQYFGPGTRLTVT.

V usage is TRBV19 and J usage is TRBJ2-2, with D maybe TRBD2 (6 bases). CDR3 length equals 17 residues. Germline CDR1 reads LNHDA; CDR2 reads SQIVND (reference sequence). V was cut by 1 base and J by 3 bases, with 15 bases left in between. CDR3 DNA sequence: TGTGCCAGTAGTATAGTTCGGGGGACCTTCGACACCGGGGAGCTGTTTTTT. This translates into CASSIVRGTFDTGELFF.

This clonotype was detected ten times or more. V gene TRBV10-3 combines with J gene TRBJ1-6; 9 bases match TRBD1. The germline gives CDR1 ENHRY, CDR2 SYGVKD. V shed 2 bases and J 0 bases; nucleotides not matched to a gene: 2. The CDR3 length is 17 residues. The CDR3 bases are TGTGCCATCAGTGAGGGACAGGGGTTCTCCTATAATTCACCCCTCCACTTT. Protein sequence: CAISEGQGFSYNSPLHF.

This clonotype was observed at least ten times. The CDR3 here is CASSWRAAGGQETQYF. CDR3 nucleotide sequence: TGTGCCAGCAGCTGGCGAGCGGCCGGGGGGCAAGAGACCCAGTACTTC. V usage is TRBV7-9 and J usage is TRBJ2-5, with TRBD2 matching over 7 bases. Germline loops: CDR1 SEHNR, CDR2 FQNEAQ (reference sequence). Unmatched junction bases numbered 10, after V lost 4 bases and J lost 2 bases. The CDR3 runs to 16 residues.

The gene calls are TRBV19 and TRBJ1-3; possible D gene TRBD1, 5 bases. Germline V gene sequence: CDR1 LNHDA, CDR2 SQIVND (reference sequence). V gave up 7 bases and J gave up 4 bases, with 17 bases separating them. There are 15 residues in the CDR3. The CDR3 sequence is CASTQGSRLGNTIYF. CDR3 coding DNA: TGTGCCAGTACCCAGGGATCGAGGTTGGGAAACACCATATATTTT. Using reference TRBV19 and TRBJ1-3 for the parts outside the CDR3, the full variable domain is DGGITQSPKYLFRKEGQNVTLSCEQNLNHDAMYWYRQDPGQGLRLIYYSQIVNDFQKGDIAEGYSVSREKKESFPLTVTSAQKNPTAFYLCASTQGSRLGNTIYFGEGSWLTVV.

This clonotype was seen ten or more times. The chain's CDR3 is CASSTRAAIYF. CDR3 coding DNA: TGTGCCAGCAGCACTAGGGCCGCCATATATTTT. This chain connects TRBV3-1 to TRBJ1-3; D is unresolved. This CDR3 contains 11 residues. Germline CDR1 LGHDT, CDR2 YNNKEL (reference sequence). V lost 5 bases and J 11 bases, leaving 10 bases between the germline ends.

The chain combines TRBV7-2 with TRBJ2-2; TRBD2 is a possible D gene (6 bases). The CDR3 consists of 16 residues. Trimming left V 3 bases short and J 0 bases short, with 11 bases between. Germline CDR1 reads SGHTA; CDR2 reads FQGNSA. CDR3 loop: CASSFETRANTGELFF. CDR3 nucleotide sequence: TGTGCCAGCAGCTTCGAGACTAGGGCGAACACCGGGGAGCTGTTTTTT.

There are a few counts of this clonotype. The chain recombines TRBV2 with TRBJ2-5; tentatively, D is TRBD1 or TRBD2 (7 bases each). The CDR3 sequence is 16 residues long. V was pared by 2 bases and J by 4 bases, with 17 bases between. Germline V gene data show CDR1 as SNHLY and CDR2 as FYNNEI. The CDR3 sequence is CASSERYRGGGETQYF. The CDR3 DNA is TGTGCCAGCAGTGAACGGTACAGGGGAGGGGGAGAGACCCAGTACTTC. The full variable domain, in which reference TRBV2 and TRBJ2-5 provide the parts outside the CDR3, is EPEVTQTPSHQVTQMGQEVILRCVPISNHLYFYWYRQILGQKVEFLVSFYNNEISEKSEIFDDQFSVERPDGSNFTLKIRSTKLEDSAMYFCASSERYRGGGETQYFGPGTRLLVL.

The chain joins TRBV9 to TRBJ2-7; TRBD1 is a possible D gene (6 bases). The CDR3 runs to 16 residues. Deletions cut 0 bases from V and 0 bases from J, with 13 bases between. From germline, CDR1 is SGDLS and CDR2 YYNGEE. In DNA, the CDR3 is TGTGCCAGCAGCGTAGCTACGGACAGCAGCTCCTACGAGCAGTACTTC. Translating it yields CASSVATDSSSYEQYF.

This clonotype came up a few times. The V call is TRBV7-8, the J call TRBJ1-1, with a possible D match to TRBD1 (6 bases). The CDR3 is 16 residues long. Trimming stripped 1 base from V and 5 bases from J, with 17 bases between. In germline, CDR1 is SGHVS, CDR2 FQNEAQ. CDR3 region: CASSLEGGRLRTEAFF. The CDR3 DNA sequence: TGTGCCAGCAGCTTAGAGGGGGGCAGGTTGAGGACTGAAGCTTTCTTT.

The rearrangement links TRBV9 to TRBJ2-2, with TRBD1 matching over 8 bases. The CDR3 is 16 amino acids. The V and J ends lost 4 bases and 4 bases, in that order; junction bases with no gene match: 9. Germline CDR1 and CDR2: SGDLS and YYNGEE. CDR3 amino acids: CASSHGQGAGTGELFF. Written as DNA, the CDR3 is TGTGCCAGCAGCCACGGCCAGGGGGCTGGCACCGGGGAGCTGTTTTTT.

J is TRBJ1-3 and V is TRBV7-9, with D unresolved. The ends were cut back, 0 bases at V and 0 bases at J, with 6 bases in the middle. Per the germline V gene, CDR1 is SEHNR and CDR2 is FQNEAQ (reference sequence). This CDR3 spans 15 amino acids. The CDR3 region is CASSLAPVSGNTIYF. The DNA for the CDR3 is TGTGCCAGCAGCTTAGCGCCAGTCTCTGGAAACACCATATATTTT.

The rearrangement links TRBV7-2 to TRBJ1-5; D unclear. Trimming removed 2 bases at V and 4 bases at J, with 9 bases between. The CDR3 length is 14 residues. Looked up from germline, CDR1 is SGHTA and CDR2 is FQGNSA. The CDR3 spells CASSLKSLNQPQHF. CDR3 nucleotide sequence: TGTGCCAGCAGCTTAAAGTCACTAAATCAGCCCCAGCATTTT.